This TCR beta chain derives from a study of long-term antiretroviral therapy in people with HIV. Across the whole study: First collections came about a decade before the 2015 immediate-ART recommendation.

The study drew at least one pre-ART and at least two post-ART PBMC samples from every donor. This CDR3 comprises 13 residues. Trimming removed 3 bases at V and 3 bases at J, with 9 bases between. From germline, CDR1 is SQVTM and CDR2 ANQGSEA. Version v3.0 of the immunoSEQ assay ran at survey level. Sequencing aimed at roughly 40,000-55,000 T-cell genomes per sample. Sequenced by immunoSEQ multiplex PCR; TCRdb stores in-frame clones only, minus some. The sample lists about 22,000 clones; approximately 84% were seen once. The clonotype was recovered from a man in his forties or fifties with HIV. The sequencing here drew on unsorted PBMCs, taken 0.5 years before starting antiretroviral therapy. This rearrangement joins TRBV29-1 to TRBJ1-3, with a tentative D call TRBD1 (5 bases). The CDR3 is CSVEDTLGNTIYF. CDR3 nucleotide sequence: TGCAGCGTTGAGGACACCCTTGGAAACACCATATATTTT. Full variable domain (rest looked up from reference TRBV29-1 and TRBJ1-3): SAVISQKPSRDICQRGTSLTIQCQVDSQVTMMFWYRQQPGQSLTLIATANQGSEATYESGFVIDKFPISRPNLTFSTLTVSNMSPEDSSIYLCSVEDTLGNTIYFGEGSWLTVV.